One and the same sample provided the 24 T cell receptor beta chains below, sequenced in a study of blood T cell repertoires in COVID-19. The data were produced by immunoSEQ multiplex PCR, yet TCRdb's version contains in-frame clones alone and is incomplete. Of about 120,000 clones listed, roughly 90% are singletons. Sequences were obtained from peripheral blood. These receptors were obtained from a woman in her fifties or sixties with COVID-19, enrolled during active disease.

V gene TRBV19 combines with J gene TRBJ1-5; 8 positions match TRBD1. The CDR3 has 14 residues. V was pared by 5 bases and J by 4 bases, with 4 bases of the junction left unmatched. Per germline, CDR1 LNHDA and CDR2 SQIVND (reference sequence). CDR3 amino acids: CASSPGGRNQPQHF. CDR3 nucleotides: TGTGCCAGTAGTCCAGGGGGCAGGAATCAGCCCCAGCATTTT.

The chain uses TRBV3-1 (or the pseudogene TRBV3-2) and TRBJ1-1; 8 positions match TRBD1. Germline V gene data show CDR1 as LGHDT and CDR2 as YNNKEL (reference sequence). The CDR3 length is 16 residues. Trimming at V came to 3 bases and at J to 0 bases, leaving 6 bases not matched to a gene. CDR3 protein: CASSHTSTGVNTEAFF. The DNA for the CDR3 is TGTGCCAGCAGCCACACCTCGACAGGGGTGAACACTGAAGCTTTCTTT.

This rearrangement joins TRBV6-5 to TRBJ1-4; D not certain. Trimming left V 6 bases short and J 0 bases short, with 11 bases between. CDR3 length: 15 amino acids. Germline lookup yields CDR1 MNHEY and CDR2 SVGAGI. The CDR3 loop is CASSHTIATNEKLFF. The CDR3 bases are TGTGCCAGCAGCCATACAATTGCAACTAATGAAAAACTGTTTTTT.

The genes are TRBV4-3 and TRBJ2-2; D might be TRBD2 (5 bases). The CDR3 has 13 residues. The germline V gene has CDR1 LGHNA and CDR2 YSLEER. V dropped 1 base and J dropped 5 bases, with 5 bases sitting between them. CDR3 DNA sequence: TGCGCCAGCAGCCAAGGGGAGACCGGGGAGCTGTTTTTT. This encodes CASSQGETGELFF.

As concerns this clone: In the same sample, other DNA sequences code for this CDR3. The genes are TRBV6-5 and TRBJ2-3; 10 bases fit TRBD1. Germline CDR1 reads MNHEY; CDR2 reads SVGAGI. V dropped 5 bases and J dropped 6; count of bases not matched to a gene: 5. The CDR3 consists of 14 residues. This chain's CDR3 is CASSRRTGGDTQYF. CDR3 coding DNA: TGTGCCAGCAGTCGGCGGACAGGGGGTGATACGCAGTATTTT.

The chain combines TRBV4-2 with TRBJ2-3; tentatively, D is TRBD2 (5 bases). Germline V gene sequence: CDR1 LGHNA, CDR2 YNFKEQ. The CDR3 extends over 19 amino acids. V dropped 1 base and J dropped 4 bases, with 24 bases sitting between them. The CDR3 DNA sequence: TGTGCCAGCAGCCAAGCACTCTCTGGGCCTAGCAGAAGGGCAGATACGCAGTATTTT. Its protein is CASSQALSGPSRRADTQYF.

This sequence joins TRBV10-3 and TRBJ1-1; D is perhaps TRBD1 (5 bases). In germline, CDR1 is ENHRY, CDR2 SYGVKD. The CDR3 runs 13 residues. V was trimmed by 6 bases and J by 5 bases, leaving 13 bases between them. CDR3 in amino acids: CAISDGTATEAFF. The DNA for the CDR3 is TGTGCCATCAGCGACGGGACTGCGACTGAAGCTTTCTTT.

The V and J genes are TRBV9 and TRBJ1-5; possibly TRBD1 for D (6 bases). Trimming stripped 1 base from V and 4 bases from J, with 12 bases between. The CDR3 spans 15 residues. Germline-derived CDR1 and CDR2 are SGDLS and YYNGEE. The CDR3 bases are TGTGCCAGCAGCGTACAGGGGACGCCGAATCAGCCCCAGCATTTT. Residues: CASSVQGTPNQPQHF.

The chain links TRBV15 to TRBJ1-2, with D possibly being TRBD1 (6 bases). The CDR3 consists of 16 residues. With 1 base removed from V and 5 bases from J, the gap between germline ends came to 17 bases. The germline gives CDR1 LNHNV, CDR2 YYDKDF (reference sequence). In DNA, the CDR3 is TGTGCCACCAGCAGAGTAATGGGGGCCTTGGATTATGGCTACACCTTC. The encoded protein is CATSRVMGALDYGYTF.

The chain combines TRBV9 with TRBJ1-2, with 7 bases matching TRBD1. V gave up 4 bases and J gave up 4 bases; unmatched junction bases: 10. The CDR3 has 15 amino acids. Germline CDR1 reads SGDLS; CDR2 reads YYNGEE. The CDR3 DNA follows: TGTGCCAGCAGCCCGAGCCCACAGGGGTCCTATGGCTACACCTTC. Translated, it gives CASSPSPQGSYGYTF.

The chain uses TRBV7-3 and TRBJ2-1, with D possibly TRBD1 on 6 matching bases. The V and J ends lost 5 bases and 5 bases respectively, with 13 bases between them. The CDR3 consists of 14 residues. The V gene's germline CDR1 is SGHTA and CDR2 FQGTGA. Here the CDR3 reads CASSLGAGDNEQFF. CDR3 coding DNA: TGTGCCAGCAGCCTCGGCGCAGGGGACAATGAGCAGTTCTTC.

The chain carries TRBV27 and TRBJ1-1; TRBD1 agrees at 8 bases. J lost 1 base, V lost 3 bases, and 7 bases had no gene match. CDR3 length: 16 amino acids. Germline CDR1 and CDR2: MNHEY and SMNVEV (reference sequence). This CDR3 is CASSFRTGLKNTEAFF. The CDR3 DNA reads TGTGCCAGCAGTTTCCGGACAGGGCTAAAGAACACTGAAGCTTTCTTT.

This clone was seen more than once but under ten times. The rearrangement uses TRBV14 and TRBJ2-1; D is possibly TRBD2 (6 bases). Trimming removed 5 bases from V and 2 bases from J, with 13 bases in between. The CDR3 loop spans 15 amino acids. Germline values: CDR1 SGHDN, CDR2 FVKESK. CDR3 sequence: CASSEPGLTYNEQFF. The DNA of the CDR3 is TGTGCCAGCAGCGAACCGGGACTCACCTACAATGAGCAGTTCTTC.

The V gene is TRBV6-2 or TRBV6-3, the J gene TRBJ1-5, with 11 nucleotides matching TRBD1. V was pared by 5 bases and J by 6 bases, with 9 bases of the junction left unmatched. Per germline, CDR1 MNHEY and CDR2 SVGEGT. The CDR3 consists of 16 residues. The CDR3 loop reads CASSRRTGGEGQPQHF. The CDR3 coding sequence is TGTGCCAGCAGTCGGAGGACAGGGGGCGAAGGTCAGCCCCAGCATTTT.

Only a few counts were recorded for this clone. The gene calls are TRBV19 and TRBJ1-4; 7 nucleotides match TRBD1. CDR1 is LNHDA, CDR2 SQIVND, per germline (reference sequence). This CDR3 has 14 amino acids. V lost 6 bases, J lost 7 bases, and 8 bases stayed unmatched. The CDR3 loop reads CASRTRQGGEKLFF. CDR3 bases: TGTGCCAGTAGAACCCGACAGGGCGGTGAAAAACTGTTTTTT. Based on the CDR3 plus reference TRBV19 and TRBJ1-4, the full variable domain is DGGITQSPKYLFRKEGQNVTLSCEQNLNHDAMYWYRQDPGQGLRLIYYSQIVNDFQKGDIAEGYSVSREKKESFPLTVTSAQKNPTAFYLCASRTRQGGEKLFFGSGTQLSVL.

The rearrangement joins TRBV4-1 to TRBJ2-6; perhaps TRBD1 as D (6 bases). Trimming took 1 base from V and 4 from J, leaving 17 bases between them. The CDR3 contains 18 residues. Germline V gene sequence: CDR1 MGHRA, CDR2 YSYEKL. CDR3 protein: CASSQAGRNRAGANVLTF. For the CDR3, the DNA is TGCGCCAGCAGCCAAGCCGGACGAAACAGGGCCGGGGCCAACGTCCTGACTTTC.

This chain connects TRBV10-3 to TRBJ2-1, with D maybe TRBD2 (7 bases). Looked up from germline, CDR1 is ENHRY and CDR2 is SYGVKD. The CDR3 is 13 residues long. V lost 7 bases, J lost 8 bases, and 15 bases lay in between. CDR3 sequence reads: CAIIRQAGDEQFF. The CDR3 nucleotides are TGTGCCATCATTCGACAGGCGGGGGATGAGCAGTTCTTC.

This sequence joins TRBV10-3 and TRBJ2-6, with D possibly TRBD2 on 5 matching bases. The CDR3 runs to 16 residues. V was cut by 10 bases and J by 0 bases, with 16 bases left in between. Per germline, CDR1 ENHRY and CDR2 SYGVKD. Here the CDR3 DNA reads TGTGCCACCTATAGACCGGGAACCTCTGGGGCCAACGTCCTGACTTTC. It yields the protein CATYRPGTSGANVLTF.

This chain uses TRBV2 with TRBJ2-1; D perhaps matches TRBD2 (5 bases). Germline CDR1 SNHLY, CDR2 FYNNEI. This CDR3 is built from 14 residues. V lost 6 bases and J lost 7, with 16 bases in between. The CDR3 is CASSVAMVWNEQFF. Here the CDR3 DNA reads TGTGCCAGCAGCGTAGCGATGGTGTGGAATGAGCAGTTCTTC.

CDR3 loop: CSGKQGNTIYF. CDR3 DNA sequence: TGCAGCGGTAAACAGGGAAACACCATATATTTT. The J gene is TRBJ1-3, the V gene TRBV29-1; D not resolved. CDR1 and CDR2 from the germline V gene are SQVTM and ANQGSEA. The CDR3 is 11 residues long. Trimming removed 7 bases at V and 4 bases at J, with 8 bases between.

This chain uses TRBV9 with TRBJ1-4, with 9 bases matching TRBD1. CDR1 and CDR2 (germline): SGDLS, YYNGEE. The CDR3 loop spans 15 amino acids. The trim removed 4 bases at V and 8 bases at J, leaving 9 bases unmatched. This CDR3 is CASSRGQGRTEKLFF. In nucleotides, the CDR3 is TGTGCCAGCAGCCGCGGACAGGGGCGGACCGAAAAACTGTTTTTT.

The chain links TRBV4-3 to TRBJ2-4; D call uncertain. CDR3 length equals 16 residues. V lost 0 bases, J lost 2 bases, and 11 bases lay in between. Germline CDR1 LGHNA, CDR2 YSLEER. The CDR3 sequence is CASSQDWQVSKNIQYF. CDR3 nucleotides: TGCGCCAGCAGCCAAGATTGGCAGGTATCCAAAAACATTCAGTACTTC.

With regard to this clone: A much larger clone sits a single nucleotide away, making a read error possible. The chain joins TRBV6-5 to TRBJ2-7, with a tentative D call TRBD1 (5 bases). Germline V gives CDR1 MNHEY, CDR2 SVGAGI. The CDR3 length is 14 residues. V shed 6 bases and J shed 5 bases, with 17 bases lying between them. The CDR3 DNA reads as TGTGCCAGCAGAAGTCAAGGGGCCCTCGACGAGCAGTACTTC. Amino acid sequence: CASRSQGALDEQYF.

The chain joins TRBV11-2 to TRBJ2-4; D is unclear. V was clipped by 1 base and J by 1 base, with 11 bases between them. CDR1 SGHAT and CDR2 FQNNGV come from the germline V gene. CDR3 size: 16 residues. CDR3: CASSLVPRRAKNIQYF. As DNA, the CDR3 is TGTGCCAGCAGCTTAGTTCCCCGTCGGGCCAAAAACATTCAGTACTTC. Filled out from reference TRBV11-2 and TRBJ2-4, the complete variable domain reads EAGVAQSPRYKIIEKRQSVAFWCNPISGHATLYWYQQILGQGPKLLIQFQNNGVVDDSQLPKDRFSAERLKGVDSTLKIQPAKLEDSAVYLCASSLVPRRAKNIQYFGAGTRLSVL.